These T cell receptor beta chains were read from a single sample in a study of response to subunit inactivated influenza vaccine. Each CDR3 protein gets one entry after TCRdb re-called the RT-PCR reads with MiXCR. The data hold under 200,000 distinct CDR3 sequences, with about an eighth observed a single time. This sample also belongs to another study, concerning T cells expressing NK-cell markers.

The specimen comprised CD8+ T cells sorted from PBMCs, sampled 12 days after vaccination. Every receptor here comes from a man between 50 and 59 years old who received an inactivated influenza vaccine. CDR3s include the opening cysteine and the closing phenylalanine or tryptophan. Size is omitted from some rows. Given values are once, few, many or a class for expanded clones.

V gene,clone size,J gene,CDR3 protein
TRBV4-2,NA,TRBJ1-2,CASSPLDRGRGYTF
TRBV11-2,few,TRBJ2-5,CASTISRGGPETQYF
TRBV4-3,many,TRBJ1-6,CASSQEWGLGSYNSPLHF
TRBV20-1,many,TRBJ2-1,CSAREREPPISYNEQFF
TRBV7-9,many,TRBJ2-7,CASSLTGGYEQYF
TRBV12-3/TRBV12-4,many,TRBJ1-5,CASSRTGHQPQHF
TRBV9,many,TRBJ2-7,CASSAGLSNEQYF
TRBV6-5,NA,TRBJ2-7,CASSYWDRESRLYEQYF
TRBV6-5,NA,TRBJ2-3,CASSYFPGTSTDTQYF
TRBV19,NA,TRBJ2-1,CASSYDIASYNEQFF
TRBV6-4,few,TRBJ1-2,CASSLRDEVPTNYGYTF
TRBV4-2,few,TRBJ1-4,CASSQDRGEKLFF
TRBV4-1,NA,TRBJ2-4,CASSQDPTSPNIAKNIQYF
TRBV4-3,NA,TRBJ2-7,CASSQEAGSVSYEQYF
TRBV6-2/TRBV6-3,NA,TRBJ2-3,CASSYWGGSTDTQYF
TRBV12-3/TRBV12-4,NA,TRBJ2-5,CASSSDVAQETQYF
TRBV15,few,TRBJ2-7,CATSLQGNVNEQYF
TRBV4-2,few,TRBJ1-4,CASSQDLDRGLEKLFF
TRBV11-2,NA,TRBJ2-3,CASSLLLAGAHTDTQYF
TRBV12-3/TRBV12-4,NA,TRBJ1-4,CASSSPQVDEKLFF
TRBV7-8,NA,TRBJ1-2,CASSFLTGEGDYGYTF
TRBV5-1,NA,TRBJ2-1,CASSPRIDRGHEQFF
TRBV27,many,TRBJ2-1,CASSVGTSGSNEQFF
TRBV28,few,TRBJ2-7,CASSFIAGGPYEQYF
TRBV28,many,TRBJ2-1,CASSLLGGGDNEQFF
TRBV7-9,few,TRBJ1-6,CASSLVRGPNSPLHF
TRBV27,few,TRBJ2-7,CASSLGETYEQYF
TRBV7-2,many,TRBJ2-5,CASSLVDRVPGETQYF
TRBV3-1,few,TRBJ2-6,CASSQVSGANVLTF
TRBV7-9,many,TRBJ2-2,CASSYGTGDTGELFF
TRBV7-8,few,TRBJ2-3,CASSGMGTGDPGGYTDTQYF
TRBV28,NA,TRBJ2-7,CASSLSLVTSGNNTYEQYF
TRBV15,NA,TRBJ2-5,CATSGRGPGTQYF
TRBV30,NA,TRBJ2-7,CAWSWERDYYEQYF
TRBV6-2/TRBV6-3,NA,TRBJ2-1,CASSTPVMGSSYNEQFF
TRBV29-1,NA,TRBJ1-1,CSVRSAGSGTEAFF
TRBV6-5,few,TRBJ2-3,CASSYFPTGVRTDTQYF
TRBV6-1,few,TRBJ1-2,CASSLGQGTGGYTF
TRBV29-1,few,TRBJ2-1,CSVTQGTNEQFF
TRBV25-1,few,TRBJ2-7,CASSDPAGGNEQYF
TRBV11-1,few,TRBJ2-3,CASSPGLARVPDTQYF
TRBV20-1,NA,TRBJ2-7,CSARTRSAYEQYF
TRBV25-1,few,TRBJ2-3,CASSALSQNTQYF
TRBV6-5,NA,TRBJ2-5,CASSYGGGTGETQYF
TRBV7-9,NA,TRBJ2-1,CASSPARGGYNEQFF
TRBV7-6,few,TRBJ2-3,CASRIGDTQYF
TRBV5-5,many,TRBJ2-1,CASSLWGNTNNEQFF
TRBV4-1,NA,TRBJ2-1,CASSQPGGLSYEQFF
TRBV10-1,few,TRBJ2-7,CASSESPDYEQYF
TRBV4-3,few,TRBJ1-1,CASSLVGTGNTEAFF
TRBV12-3/TRBV12-4,many,TRBJ1-4,CASSVGTVEKLFF
TRBV24-1,NA,TRBJ2-1,CATSDTTGPITYNEQFF
TRBV7-9,NA,TRBJ2-3,CAGALQADTQYF
TRBV12-3/TRBV12-4,NA,TRBJ1-2,CASSQELGYGYTF